The rows below give T cell receptor beta chains drawn from one sample of a study of response to subunit inactivated influenza vaccine. TCRdb re-called the RT-PCR reads with MiXCR, one entry per CDR3 protein. The profile shows hundreds of thousands of distinct CDR3 sequences, 12% of them singletons. Sequences were derived from PBMCs from blood, sampled on the day of vaccination. The receptors were gathered from a man between 45 and 60 years old who received an inactivated influenza vaccine. The CDR3 runs from the conserved cysteine through the conserved F or W. The D gene is left open where the match is weak. Only part of the rows carry a size: once, few, many, or a class if the clone is expanded.

j_gene	d_gene	abundance	v_gene	CDR3aa	CDR3nt
TRBJ2-3	NA	few	TRBV29-1	CSAMPQTDTQYF	TGCAGCGCGATGCCCCAGACAGATACGCAGTATTTT
TRBJ1-1	TRBD1	few	TRBV12-3/TRBV12-4	CASSGQGVVAFF	TGTGCCAGCAGTGGACAGGGGGTAGTAGCTTTCTTT
TRBJ2-7	TRBD1	NA	TRBV10-3	CAISVMTGVEQYF	TGTGCCATCAGTGTTATGACAGGGGTTGAGCAGTACTTC
TRBJ2-1	NA	few	TRBV29-1	CSVEGGWGNEQFF	TGCAGCGTTGAAGGGGGCTGGGGCAATGAGCAGTTCTTC
TRBJ2-1	TRBD2	NA	TRBV2	CASRDTSGGPNEQFF	TGTGCCAGCAGGGATACTAGCGGGGGACCAAATGAGCAGTTCTTC
TRBJ1-4	NA	NA	TRBV4-3	CASSQDRGSNEKLFF	TGCGCCAGCAGCCAAGATAGGGGGAGCAATGAAAAACTGTTTTTT
TRBJ2-2	NA	few	TRBV20-1	CSAGGLAANTGELFF	TGCAGTGCTGGGGGGTTAGCGGCGAACACCGGGGAGCTGTTTTTT
TRBJ2-1	NA	many	TRBV5-1	CASHDSRESERNEQFF	TGCGCCAGCCACGACTCGAGGGAAAGTGAGCGCAATGAGCAGTTCTTC
TRBJ1-1	NA	many	TRBV20-1	CSARGGNEAFF	TGCAGTGCTAGAGGGGGGAATGAAGCTTTCTTT
TRBJ1-1	NA	many	TRBV5-1	CASSLRAMGLNTEAFF	TGCGCCAGCAGCTTGAGGGCGATGGGCTTGAACACTGAAGCTTTCTTT
TRBJ2-5	TRBD2	many	TRBV7-8	CASSFPGLAGLGQETQYF	TGTGCCAGCAGCTTTCCGGGACTAGCGGGGCTAGGGCAAGAGACCCAGTACTTC
TRBJ2-5	TRBD1	many	TRBV4-3	CASSQEVIGTGDQETQYF	TGCGCCAGCAGCCAAGAAGTTATTGGAACAGGGGATCAAGAGACCCAGTACTTC
TRBJ2-4	NA	few	TRBV7-8	CASRGGNIQYF	TGTGCCTCGAGGGGGGGAAACATTCAGTACTTC
TRBJ2-3	TRBD2	many	TRBV9	CASSRRLLAGGYTDTQYF	TGTGCCAGCAGCAGGCGTTTACTAGCGGGAGGGTACACAGATACGCAGTATTTT
TRBJ2-1	TRBD1	many	TRBV5-1	CASSLDADRGYNEQFF	TGCGCCAGCAGCTTGGACGCGGACAGGGGGTACAATGAGCAGTTCTTC
TRBJ1-5	NA	few	TRBV6-5	CASSYWDGLNQPQHF	TGTGCCAGCAGTTACTGGGACGGCCTCAATCAGCCCCAGCATTTT
TRBJ2-3	NA	NA	TRBV7-3	CASSLGFSSDTQYF	TGTGCCAGCAGCTTAGGTTTTAGTTCAGATACGCAGTATTTT
TRBJ2-1	TRBD1	many	TRBV3-1	CASSPSTWTGRSVF	TGTGCCAGCAGCCCTTCAACTTGGACAGGCCGATCGGTCTTC
TRBJ1-6	NA	once	TRBV12-3/TRBV12-4	CASRSALMPSSPLHF	TGTGCCAGCAGGTCGGCACTGATGCCCTCGTCACCCCTCCACTTT
TRBJ2-1	TRBD2	many	TRBV20-1	CSAAGLAGTYNEQFF	TGCAGTGCTGCCGGACTAGCGGGGACCTACAATGAGCAGTTCTTC
TRBJ2-1	TRBD2	many	TRBV24-1	CATSDARGGVLNEQFF	TGTGCCACCAGTGACGCGCGGGGGGGCGTGTTGAATGAGCAGTTCTTC
TRBJ1-1	NA	few	TRBV7-9	CASSLAGGPSAEAFF	TGTGCCAGCAGCTTAGCGGGGGGGCCAAGCGCTGAAGCTTTCTTT
TRBJ1-1	NA	few	TRBV4-3	CASSQGPGANTEAFF	TGCGCCAGCAGCCAAGGACCGGGGGCGAACACTGAAGCTTTCTTT
TRBJ2-1	TRBD2	NA	TRBV12-3/TRBV12-4	CASSLASGRTVEQFF	TGTGCCAGCAGTTTAGCCAGCGGGAGGACCGTTGAGCAGTTCTTC
TRBJ2-3	NA	many	TRBV4-2	CASSQLQGSSTDTQYF	TGTGCCAGCAGCCAGCTACAGGGTTCTAGCACAGATACGCAGTATTTT
TRBJ2-1	TRBD1	few	TRBV4-2	CASSQDPDRGYNEQFF	TGTGCCAGCAGCCAAGATCCGGACAGGGGCTACAATGAGCAGTTCTTC
TRBJ2-3	TRBD1	few	TRBV7-2	CASSSRQGAADTQYF	TGTGCCAGCAGCTCCCGACAGGGGGCCGCTGATACGCAGTATTTT
TRBJ2-5	NA	NA	TRBV12-3/TRBV12-4	CASSPTPAETQYF	TGTGCCAGCAGCCCGACCCCCGCGGAGACCCAGTACTTC
TRBJ1-2	NA	NA	TRBV28	CASSLKGYYGYTF	TGTGCCAGCAGTTTGAAGGGCTACTATGGCTACACCTTC
TRBJ2-3	TRBD2	NA	TRBV6-1	CASSPRRASGRLDTQYF	TGTGCCAGCAGTCCACGGAGGGCTAGCGGGAGATTAGATACGCAGTATTTT
TRBJ2-7	NA	NA	TRBV30	CAWSVNSYEQYF	TGTGCCTGGAGTGTAAACTCCTACGAGCAGTACTTC
TRBJ2-3	TRBD2	NA	TRBV11-2	CASSVLTSGPRGTDTQYF	TGTGCCAGCAGTGTGTTGACTAGCGGGCCTAGAGGGACAGATACGCAGTATTTT
TRBJ2-7	TRBD1	many	TRBV5-1	CASSLGPGQSYEQYF	TGCGCCAGCAGCTTGGGGCCGGGACAGAGTTACGAGCAGTACTTC
TRBJ2-7	TRBD2	NA	TRBV20-1	CSARRLAGGLYEQYF	TGCAGTGCTAGACGACTAGCGGGAGGCCTATACGAGCAGTACTTC
TRBJ2-7	NA	few	TRBV15	CATSREFNGPYEQYF	TGTGCCACCAGCAGAGAGTTTAACGGCCCCTACGAGCAGTACTTC
TRBJ2-2	TRBD1	many	TRBV7-9	CASSATDRGRSGELFF	TGTGCCAGCAGCGCCACCGACAGGGGGCGTAGCGGGGAGCTGTTTTTT